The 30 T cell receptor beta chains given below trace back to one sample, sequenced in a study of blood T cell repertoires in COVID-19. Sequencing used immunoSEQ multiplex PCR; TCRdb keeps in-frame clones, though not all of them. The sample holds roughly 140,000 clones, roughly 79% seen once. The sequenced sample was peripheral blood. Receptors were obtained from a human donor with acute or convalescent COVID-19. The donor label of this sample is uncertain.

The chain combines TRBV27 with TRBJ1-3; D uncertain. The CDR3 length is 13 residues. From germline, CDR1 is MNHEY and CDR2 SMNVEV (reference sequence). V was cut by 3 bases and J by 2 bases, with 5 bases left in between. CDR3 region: CASSLAAGNTIYF. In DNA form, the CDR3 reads TGTGCCAGCAGTTTGGCTGCTGGAAACACCATATATTTT.

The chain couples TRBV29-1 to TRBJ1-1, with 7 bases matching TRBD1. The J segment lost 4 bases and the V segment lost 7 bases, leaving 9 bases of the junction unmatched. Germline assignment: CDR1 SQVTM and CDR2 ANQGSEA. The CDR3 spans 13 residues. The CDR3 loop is CSAVEGAGTEAFF. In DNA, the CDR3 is TGCAGCGCAGTGGAGGGGGCAGGCACTGAAGCTTTCTTT.

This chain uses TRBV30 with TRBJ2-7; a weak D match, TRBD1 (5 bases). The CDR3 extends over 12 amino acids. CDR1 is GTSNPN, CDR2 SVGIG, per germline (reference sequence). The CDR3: CGVSQGTYEQYF. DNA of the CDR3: TGTGGAGTGTCTCAGGGCACCTACGAGCAGTACTTC.

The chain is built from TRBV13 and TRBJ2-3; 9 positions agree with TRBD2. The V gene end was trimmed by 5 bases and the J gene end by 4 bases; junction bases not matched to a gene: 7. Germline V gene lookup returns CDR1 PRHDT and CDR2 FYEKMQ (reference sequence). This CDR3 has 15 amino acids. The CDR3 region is CASSPTIAGADTQYF. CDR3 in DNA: TGTGCCAGCAGCCCGACTATAGCGGGGGCAGATACGCAGTATTTT.

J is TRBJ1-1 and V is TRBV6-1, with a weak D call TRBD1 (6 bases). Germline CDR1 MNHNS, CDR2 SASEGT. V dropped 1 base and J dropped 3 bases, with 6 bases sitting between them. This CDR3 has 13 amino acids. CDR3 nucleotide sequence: TGTGCCAGCAGTGAAGACAGGGACACTGAAGCTTTCTTT. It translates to CASSEDRDTEAFF.

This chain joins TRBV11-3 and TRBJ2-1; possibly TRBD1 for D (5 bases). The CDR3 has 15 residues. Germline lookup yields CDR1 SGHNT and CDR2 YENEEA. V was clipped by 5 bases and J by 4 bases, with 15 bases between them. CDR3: CASSLEETVYNEQFF. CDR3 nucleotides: TGTGCCAGCAGCCTGGAAGAGACAGTATACAATGAGCAGTTCTTC.

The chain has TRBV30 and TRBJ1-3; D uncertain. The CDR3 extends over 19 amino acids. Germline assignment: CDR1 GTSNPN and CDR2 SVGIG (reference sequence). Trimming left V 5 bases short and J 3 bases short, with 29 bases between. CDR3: CAWGRDPGHLGKSGNTIYF. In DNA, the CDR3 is TGTGCCTGGGGACGGGATCCAGGCCACCTAGGGAAAAGTGGAAACACCATATATTTT. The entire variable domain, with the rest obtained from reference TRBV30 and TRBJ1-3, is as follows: SQTIHQWPATLVQPVGSPLSLECTVEGTSNPNLYWYRQAAGRGLQLLFYSVGIGQISSEVPQNLSASRPQDRQFILSSKKLLLSDSGFYLCAWGRDPGHLGKSGNTIYFGEGSWLTVV.

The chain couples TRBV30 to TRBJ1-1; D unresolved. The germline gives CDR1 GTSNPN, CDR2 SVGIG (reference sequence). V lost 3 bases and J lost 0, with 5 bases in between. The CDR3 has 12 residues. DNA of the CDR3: TGTGCCTGGAGCCACATGAACACTGAAGCTTTCTTT. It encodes CAWSHMNTEAFF.

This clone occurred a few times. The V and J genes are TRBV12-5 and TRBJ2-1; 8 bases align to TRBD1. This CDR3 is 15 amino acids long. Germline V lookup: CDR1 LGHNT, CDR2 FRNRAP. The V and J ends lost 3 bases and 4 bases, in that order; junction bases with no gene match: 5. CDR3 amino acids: CASGFGTGGYNEQFF. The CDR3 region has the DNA TGTGCTAGTGGTTTCGGGACAGGAGGTTACAATGAGCAGTTCTTC.

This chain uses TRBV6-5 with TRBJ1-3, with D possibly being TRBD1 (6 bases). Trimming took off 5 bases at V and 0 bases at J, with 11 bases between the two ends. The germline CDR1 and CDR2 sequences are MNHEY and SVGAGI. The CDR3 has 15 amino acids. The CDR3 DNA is TGTGCCAGCAGTCTCACGACAGGCTCTGGAAACACCATATATTTT. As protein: CASSLTTGSGNTIYF.

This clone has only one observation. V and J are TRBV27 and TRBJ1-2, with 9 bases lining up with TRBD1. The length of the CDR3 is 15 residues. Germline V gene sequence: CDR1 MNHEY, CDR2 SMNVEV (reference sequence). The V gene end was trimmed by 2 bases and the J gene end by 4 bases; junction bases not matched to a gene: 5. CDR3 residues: CASSLGPQGAYGYTF. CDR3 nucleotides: TGTGCCAGCAGTTTAGGCCCACAGGGGGCCTATGGCTACACCTTC.

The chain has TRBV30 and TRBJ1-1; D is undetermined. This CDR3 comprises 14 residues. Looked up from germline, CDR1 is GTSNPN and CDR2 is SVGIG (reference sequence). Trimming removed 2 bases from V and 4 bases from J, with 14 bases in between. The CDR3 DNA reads TGTGCCTGGAGTATGAGTCGGGGTCGCACTGAAGCTTTCTTT. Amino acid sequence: CAWSMSRGRTEAFF.

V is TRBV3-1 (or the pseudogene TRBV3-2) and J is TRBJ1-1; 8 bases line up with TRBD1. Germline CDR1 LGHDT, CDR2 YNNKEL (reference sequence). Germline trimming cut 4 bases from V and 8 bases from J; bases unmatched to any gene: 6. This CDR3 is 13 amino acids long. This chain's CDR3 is CASSLFGQGEAFF. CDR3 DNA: TGTGCCAGCAGCCTTTTCGGACAGGGAGAAGCTTTCTTT.

Written as DNA, the CDR3 is TGCGCCAGCACGGGGGGGGGCTATGGCTACACCTTC. Translation: CASTGGGYGYTF. The V call is TRBV10-2, the J call TRBJ1-2, with D possibly being TRBD1 (5 bases). Between the trimmed V and J ends, which lost 7 bases and 4 bases, there was a span of 10 bases. Germline CDR1 is WSHSY and CDR2 is SAAADI. CDR3 size: 12 residues.

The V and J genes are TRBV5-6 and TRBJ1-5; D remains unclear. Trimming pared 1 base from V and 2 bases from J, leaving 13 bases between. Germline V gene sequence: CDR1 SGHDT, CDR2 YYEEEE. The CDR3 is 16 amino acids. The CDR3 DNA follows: TGTGCCAGCAGCTTGATGGTAACCCCGGGCAATCAGCCCCAGCATTTT. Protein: CASSLMVTPGNQPQHF.

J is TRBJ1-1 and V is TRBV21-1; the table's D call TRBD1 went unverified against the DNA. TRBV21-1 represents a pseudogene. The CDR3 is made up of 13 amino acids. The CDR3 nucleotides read TGTGCCAGCAGCACGGGCAGGGACACTGAAGCTTTCTTT. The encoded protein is CASSTGRDTEAFF.

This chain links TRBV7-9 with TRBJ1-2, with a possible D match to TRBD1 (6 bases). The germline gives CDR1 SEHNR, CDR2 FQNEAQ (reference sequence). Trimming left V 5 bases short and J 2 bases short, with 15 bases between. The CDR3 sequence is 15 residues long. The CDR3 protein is CASSPLQGPNYGYTF. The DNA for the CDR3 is TGTGCCAGCAGCCCACTCCAGGGGCCGAACTATGGCTACACCTTC.

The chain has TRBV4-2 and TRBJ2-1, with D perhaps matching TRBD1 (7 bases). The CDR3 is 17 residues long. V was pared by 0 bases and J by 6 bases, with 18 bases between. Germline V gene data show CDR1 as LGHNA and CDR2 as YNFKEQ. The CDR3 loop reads CASSQDKGGRRVNEQFF. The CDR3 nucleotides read TGTGCCAGCAGCCAAGATAAAGGGGGCCGGAGGGTCAATGAGCAGTTCTTC.

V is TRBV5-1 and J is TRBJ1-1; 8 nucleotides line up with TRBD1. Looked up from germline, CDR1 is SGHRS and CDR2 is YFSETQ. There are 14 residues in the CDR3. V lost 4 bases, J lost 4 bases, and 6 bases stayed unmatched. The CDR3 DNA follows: TGCGCCAGCAGCGATGGACAGGGCCCCACTGAAGCTTTCTTT. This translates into CASSDGQGPTEAFF.

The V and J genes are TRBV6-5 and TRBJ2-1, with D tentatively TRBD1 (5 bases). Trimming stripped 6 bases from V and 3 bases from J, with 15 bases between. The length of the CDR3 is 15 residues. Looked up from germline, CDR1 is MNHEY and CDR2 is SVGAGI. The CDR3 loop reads CASSQDSRFYNEQFF. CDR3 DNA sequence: TGTGCCAGCAGCCAAGACAGCCGATTCTACAATGAGCAGTTCTTC.

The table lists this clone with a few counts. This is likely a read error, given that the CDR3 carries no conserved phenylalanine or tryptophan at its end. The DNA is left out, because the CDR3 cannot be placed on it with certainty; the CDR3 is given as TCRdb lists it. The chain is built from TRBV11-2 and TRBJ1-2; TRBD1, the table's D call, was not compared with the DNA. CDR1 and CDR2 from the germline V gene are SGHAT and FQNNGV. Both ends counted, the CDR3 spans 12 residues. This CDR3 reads CASSHPGTLFRV.

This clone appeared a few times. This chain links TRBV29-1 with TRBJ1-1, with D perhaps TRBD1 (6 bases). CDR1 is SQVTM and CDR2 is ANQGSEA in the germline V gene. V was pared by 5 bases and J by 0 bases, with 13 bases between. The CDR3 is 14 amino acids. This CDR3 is CSVSSGVMNTEAFF. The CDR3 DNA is TGCAGCGTTTCCTCAGGGGTGATGAACACTGAAGCTTTCTTT.

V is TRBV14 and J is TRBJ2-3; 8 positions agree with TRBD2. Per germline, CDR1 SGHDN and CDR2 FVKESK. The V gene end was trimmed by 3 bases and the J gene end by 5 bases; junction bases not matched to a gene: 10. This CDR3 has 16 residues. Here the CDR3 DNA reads TGTGCCAGCAGCCAGCGTCGGCGGGGGGCGCGAGATACGCAGTATTTT. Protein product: CASSQRRRGARDTQYF.

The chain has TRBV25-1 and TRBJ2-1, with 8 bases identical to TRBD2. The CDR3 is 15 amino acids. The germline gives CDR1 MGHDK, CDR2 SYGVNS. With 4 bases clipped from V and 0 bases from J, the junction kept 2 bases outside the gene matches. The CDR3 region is CASSGGGTSYNEQFF. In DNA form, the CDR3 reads TGTGCCAGCAGTGGCGGGGGGACCTCCTACAATGAGCAGTTCTTC. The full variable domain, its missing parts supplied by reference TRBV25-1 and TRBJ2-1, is EADIYQTPRYLVIGTGKKITLECSQTMGHDKMYWYQQDPGMELHLIHYSYGVNSTEKGDLSSESTVSRIRTEHFPLTLESARPSHTSQYLCASSGGGTSYNEQFFGPGTRLTVL.

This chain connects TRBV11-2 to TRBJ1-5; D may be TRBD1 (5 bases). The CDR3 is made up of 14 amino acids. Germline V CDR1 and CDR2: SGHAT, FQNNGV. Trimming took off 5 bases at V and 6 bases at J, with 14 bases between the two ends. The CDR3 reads CASSHPGISQPQHF. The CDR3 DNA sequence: TGTGCCAGCAGCCACCCAGGGATAAGTCAGCCCCAGCATTTT. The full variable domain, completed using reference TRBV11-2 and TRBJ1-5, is EAGVAQSPRYKIIEKRQSVAFWCNPISGHATLYWYQQILGQGPKLLIQFQNNGVVDDSQLPKDRFSAERLKGVDSTLKIQPAKLEDSAVYLCASSHPGISQPQHFGDGTRLSIL.

CDR3 protein: CASSVATGGAYTEAFF. CDR3 nucleotides: TGTGCCAGCAGCGTAGCAACAGGGGGCGCGTATACTGAAGCTTTCTTT. The chain carries TRBV9 and TRBJ1-1, with 9 positions matching TRBD1. The J segment lost 5 bases and the V segment lost 0 bases, leaving 8 bases of the junction unmatched. CDR1 and CDR2 from the germline V gene are SGDLS and YYNGEE. This CDR3 comprises 16 residues.

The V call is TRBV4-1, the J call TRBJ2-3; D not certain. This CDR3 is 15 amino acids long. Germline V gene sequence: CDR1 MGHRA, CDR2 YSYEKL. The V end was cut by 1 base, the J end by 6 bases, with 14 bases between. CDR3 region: CASSQGSSFGDTQYF. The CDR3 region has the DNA TGCGCCAGCAGCCAAGGGAGCAGCTTTGGGGATACGCAGTATTTT.

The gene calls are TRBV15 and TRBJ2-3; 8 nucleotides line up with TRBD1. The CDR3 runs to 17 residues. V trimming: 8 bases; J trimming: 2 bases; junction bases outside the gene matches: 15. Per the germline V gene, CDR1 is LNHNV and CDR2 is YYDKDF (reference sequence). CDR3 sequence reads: CATSGQGATPLTDTQYF. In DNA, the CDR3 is TGTGCCACCTCAGGGCAGGGGGCGACCCCTCTCACAGATACGCAGTATTTT.

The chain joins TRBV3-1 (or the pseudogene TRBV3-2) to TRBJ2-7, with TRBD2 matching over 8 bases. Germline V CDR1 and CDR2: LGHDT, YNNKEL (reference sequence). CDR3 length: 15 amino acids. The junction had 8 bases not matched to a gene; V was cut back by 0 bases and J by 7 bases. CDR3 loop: CASSQDSTGGREQYF. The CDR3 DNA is TGTGCCAGCAGCCAAGATTCGACGGGGGGGCGGGAGCAGTACTTC.

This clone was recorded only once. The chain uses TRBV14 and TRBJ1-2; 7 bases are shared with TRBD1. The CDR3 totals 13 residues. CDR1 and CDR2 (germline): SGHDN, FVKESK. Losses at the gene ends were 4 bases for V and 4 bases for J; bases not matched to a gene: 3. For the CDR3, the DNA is TGTGCCAGCAGCCTCCGGGACAGCTATGGCTACACCTTC. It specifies CASSLRDSYGYTF.